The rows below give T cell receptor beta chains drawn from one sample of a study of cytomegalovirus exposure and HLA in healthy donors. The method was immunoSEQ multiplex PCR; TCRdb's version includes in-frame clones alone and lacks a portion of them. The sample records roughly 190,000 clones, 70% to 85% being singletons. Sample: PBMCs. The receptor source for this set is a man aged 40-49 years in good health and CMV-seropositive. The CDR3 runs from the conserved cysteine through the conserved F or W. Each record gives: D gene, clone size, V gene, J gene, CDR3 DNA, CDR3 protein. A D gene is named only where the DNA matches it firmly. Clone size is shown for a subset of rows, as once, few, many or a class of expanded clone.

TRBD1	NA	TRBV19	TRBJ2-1	TGTGCCAGTATTGGGGACAGCCTCTACAATGAGCAGTTCTTC	CASIGDSLYNEQFF
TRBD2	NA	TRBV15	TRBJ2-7	TGTGCCACCAGCAGAGATTGGACTAGCGGAACCTACGAGCAGTACTTC	CATSRDWTSGTYEQYF
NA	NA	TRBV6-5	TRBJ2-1	TGTGCCAGCAGCCCGGGGTATGAGCAGTTCTTC	CASSPGYEQFF
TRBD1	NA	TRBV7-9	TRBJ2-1	TGTTCCAGCAGCCCCGGACAGGACCACGCCGATGAGCAGTTCTTC	CSSSPGQDHADEQFF
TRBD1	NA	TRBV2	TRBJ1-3	TGTGCCAGCAGCGGGACAGCCTCTGGAAACACCATATATTTT	CASSGTASGNTIYF
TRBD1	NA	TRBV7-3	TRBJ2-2	TGTGCCAGCAGCCACAGGACAGGGCCTCGGGTCGGGGAGCTGTTTTTT	CASSHRTGPRVGELFF
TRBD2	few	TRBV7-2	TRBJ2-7	TGTGCCAGCAGCCAGGGGACTAGCGGGACGTTCGAGCAGTACTTC	CASSQGTSGTFEQYF
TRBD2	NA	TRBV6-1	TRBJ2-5	TGTGCCAGCAGTAAAGCCCTCGGGGGAGCGGGAGTCACCCAGTACTTC	CASSKALGGAGVTQYF
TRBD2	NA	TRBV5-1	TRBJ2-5	TGCGCCAGCGCTTCGGGGGGGGCCCAAGAGACCCAGTACTTC	CASASGGAQETQYF
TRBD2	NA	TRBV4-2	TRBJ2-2	TGTGCCAGCAGCCACCGCGAATTAGCGGGAGACACCGGGGAGCTGTTTTTT	CASSHRELAGDTGELFF
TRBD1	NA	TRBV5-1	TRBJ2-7	TGTGCCAGCAGTACAGGGGGGCAAAGCATCTACGAGCAGTACTTC	CASSTGGQSIYEQYF
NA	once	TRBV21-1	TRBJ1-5	TGTGCCAGCAGCAAAAGGAGGAAGGACGGGGTGTTGTATAGCAATCAGCCCCAGCATTTT	CASSKRRKDGVLYSNQPQHF
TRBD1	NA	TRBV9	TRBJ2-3	TGTGCCAGCAGCGCTCGACAGGGGGCGCCGGATACGCAGTATTTT	CASSARQGAPDTQYF
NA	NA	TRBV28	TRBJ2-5	TGTGCCAGCAGTTTTTTCCGAGGGGGTCACCAAGAGACCCAGTACTTC	CASSFFRGGHQETQYF
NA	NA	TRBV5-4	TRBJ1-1	TGTGCCAGCAGCACGGACCCCGAGGGCACTGAAGCTTTCTTT	CASSTDPEGTEAFF
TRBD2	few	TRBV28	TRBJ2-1	TGTGCCAGCGATGAGGGAGGGATCTACAATGAGCAGTTCTTC	CASDEGGIYNEQFF
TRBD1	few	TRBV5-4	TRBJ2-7	TGTGCCTGGGACAGCGACCCCTACGAGCAGTACTTC	CAWDSDPYEQYF
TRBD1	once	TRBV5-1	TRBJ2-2	TGCGCCAGCAGCCTCCCCGCGCAGACAGGGGGCAACACCGGGGAGCTGTTTTTT	CASSLPAQTGGNTGELFF
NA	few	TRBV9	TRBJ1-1	TGTGCCAGCAGCGTAGGCGGCAGTTGGAACACTGAAGCTTTCTTT	CASSVGGSWNTEAFF
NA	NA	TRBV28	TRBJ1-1	TGTGCCAGCAGTTTGTCTGGGGCAGGGGAACAAGCTTTCTTT	CASSLSGAGEQAFF
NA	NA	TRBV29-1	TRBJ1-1	TGCAGCGTTGCGGAGGGCGCGGGTACTGAAGCTTTCTTT	CSVAEGAGTEAFF
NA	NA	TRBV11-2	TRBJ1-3	TGTGCCAGCAGCTTATACACCTCTGGAAACACCATATATTTT	CASSLYTSGNTIYF
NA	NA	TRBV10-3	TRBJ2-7	TGTGCCATCAGTGTTGACAGGTCCTCGAACGAGCAGTACTTC	CAISVDRSSNEQYF
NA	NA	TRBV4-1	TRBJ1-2	TGCGCCAGCAGCCAAGGGGCAGGGAGGTATGGCTACACCTTC	CASSQGAGRYGYTF
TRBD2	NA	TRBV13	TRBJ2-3	TGTGCCAGCAGCTCTAGCGGGGGGGCCACAGATACGCAGTATTTT	CASSSSGGATDTQYF
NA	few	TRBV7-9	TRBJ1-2	TGTGCCAGCAGCCCAAAGGGACTAAACTATGGCTACACCTTC	CASSPKGLNYGYTF
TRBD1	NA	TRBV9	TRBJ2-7	TGTGCCAGCAGCGAGGGGGGACAGGGGTGGGGTGAGCAGTACTTC	CASSEGGQGWGEQYF
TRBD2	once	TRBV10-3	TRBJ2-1	TGTGCCATCAGTAGGTCGGGAGCGGGGGGGTACAATGAGCAGTTCTTC	CAISRSGAGGYNEQFF
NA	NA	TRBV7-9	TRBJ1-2	TGTGCCAGCAGCCAAACGCCCGCAGGGGCGAACTATGGCTACACCTTC	CASSQTPAGANYGYTF
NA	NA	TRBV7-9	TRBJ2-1	TGTGCCAGCAGGAAGGAGGCCTACAATGAGCAGTTCTTC	CASRKEAYNEQFF
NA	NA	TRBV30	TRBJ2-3	TGTGCCTGGAGTGTACAGGGTGGGGCAGATACGCAGTATTTT	CAWSVQGGADTQYF
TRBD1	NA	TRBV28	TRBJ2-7	TGTGCCAGCAGTTATACAGGGGTTGTTGATCGCTACGAGCAGTACTTC	CASSYTGVVDRYEQYF
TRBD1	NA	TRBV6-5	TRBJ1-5	TGTGCCAGCACTAGGACAGGGGGCCTGGATCAGCCCCAGCATTTT	CASTRTGGLDQPQHF
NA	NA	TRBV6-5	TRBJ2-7	TGTGCCAGCAGTTTAAACAGGGTCTACGAGCAGTACTTC	CASSLNRVYEQYF
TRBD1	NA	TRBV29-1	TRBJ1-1	TGCAGCGGTGGACAGGGGGGAACTGAAGCTTTCTTT	CSGGQGGTEAFF
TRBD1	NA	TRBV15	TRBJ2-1	TGTGCCACCAGCAGAGAAACAGGGGGCTACAATGAGCAGTTCTTC	CATSRETGGYNEQFF
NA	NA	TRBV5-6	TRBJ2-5	TGTGCCAGCAGCTTGGAAGGTAGCCCCCAAGAGACCCAGTACTTC	CASSLEGSPQETQYF
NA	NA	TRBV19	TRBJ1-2	TGTGCCAGTAGTCGGGGGGCCGCTACGGCCCAGGGCTACACCTTC	CASSRGAATAQGYTF
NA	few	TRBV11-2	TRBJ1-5	TGTGCCAGCAGCTTAGAGGCGACAGGATATCAGCCCCAGCATTTT	CASSLEATGYQPQHF
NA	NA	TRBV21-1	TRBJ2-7	TGTGCCAGCAGAAGGGCCCGGCTAGCGGCACCTTACGAGCAGTACTTC	CASRRARLAAPYEQYF
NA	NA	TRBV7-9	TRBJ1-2	TGTGCCAGCAGCCCTACAGGGAACTATGGCTACACCTTC	CASSPTGNYGYTF
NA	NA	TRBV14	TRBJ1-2	TGTGCCAGCAGCCAAGGGACACACTATGGCTACACCTTC	CASSQGTHYGYTF
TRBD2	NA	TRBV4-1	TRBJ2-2	TGCGCCAGCAGCTCCGGGACTAGCGGACCCGGGGAGCTGTTTTTT	CASSSGTSGPGELFF
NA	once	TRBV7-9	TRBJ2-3	TGTGCCAGCAGCTACCGGACAGATACGCAGTATTTT	CASSYRTDTQYF
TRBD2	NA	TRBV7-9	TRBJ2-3	TGTGCCAGCAGCCCCGGACTAGCGGGGAGTGGTACAGATACGCAGTATTTT	CASSPGLAGSGTDTQYF
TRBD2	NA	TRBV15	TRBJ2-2	TGTGCCACCAGCAGAGATTTGATTCAGCTCGGCGGGAGGACGAACACCGGGGAGCTGTTTTTT	CATSRDLIQLGGRTNTGELFF
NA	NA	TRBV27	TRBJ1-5	TGTGCCAGCAAGAGAGGGTATAGCAATCAGCCCCAGCATTTT	CASKRGYSNQPQHF
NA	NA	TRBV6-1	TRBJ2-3	TGTGCCAGCAGTGCCAAAACAGCCAGGGGTACGCAGTATTTT	CASSAKTARGTQYF
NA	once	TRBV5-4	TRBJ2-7	TGTGCCAGCAGCTTGCAGGGGCGAGGGAGCTACGAGCAGTACTTC	CASSLQGRGSYEQYF
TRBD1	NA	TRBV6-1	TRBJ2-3	TGTGCCAGCAGTAAGGGACAGATGGATACGCAGTATTTT	CASSKGQMDTQYF